Listed here is a single T cell receptor beta chain. Trimming shortened V by 6 bases and J by 4 bases, and 13 bases separated the two germline ends. The CDR3 runs 12 residues. Germline V gene data show CDR1 as SQVTM and CDR2 as ANQGSEA. The repertoire was sequenced with immunoSEQ multiplex PCR; TCRdb's copy has only in-frame clones and lacks some. The sample carries under 250,000 clones, 83% recorded once. The data were taken from a study of blood T cell repertoires in COVID-19. About the research overall: The cDNA or gDNA used as material had been derived from T cells, B-cell-depleted T cells, or PBMCs.

The sample was peripheral blood. This receptor was identified in a woman aged 35 to 49 with active or convalescent COVID-19. The V and J genes are TRBV29-1 and TRBJ2-7; possible D gene TRBD2, 5 bases. Here the CDR3 DNA reads TGCAGCGTGAAGCACGGGGTATACGAGCAGTACTTC. The encoded protein is CSVKHGVYEQYF.